This T cell receptor beta chain was recorded in a study of T cell changes during pregnancy in multiple sclerosis. Trimming took off 1 base at V and 6 bases at J, with 5 bases between the two ends. CDR1 SEHNR and CDR2 FQNEAQ come from the germline V gene (reference sequence). This CDR3 is built from 12 residues. Clones were read by immunoSEQ multiplex PCR, and TCRdb kept only the in-frame ones, dropping some. The sample lists tens of thousands of clones, 90% to 97% occurring once. The receptor's source is a female donor with multiple sclerosis, enrolled in a pregnancy study. J is TRBJ2-3 and V is TRBV7-9, with unresolved D. Material: CD8+ T cells from peripheral blood mononuclear cells, obtained after pregnancy. CDR3 in amino acids: CASSLVGDTQYF. As DNA, the CDR3 is TGTGCCAGCAGCTTAGTCGGGGATACGCAGTATTTT. The full variable domain, its missing parts supplied by reference TRBV7-9 and TRBJ2-3, is DTGVSQNPRHKITKRGQNVTFRCDPISEHNRLYWYRQTLGQGPEFLTYFQNEAQLEKSRLLSDRFSAERPKGSFSTLEIQRTEQGDSAMYLCASSLVGDTQYFGPGTRLTVL.